These 6 T cell receptor beta chains originate from one sample sequenced in a study of radiotherapy plus CTLA-4 blockade in lung cancer. Profiled with immunoSEQ multiplex PCR; TCRdb holds only in-frame clones, not every one. The profile shows around 45,000 clones, 70% to 90% of them singletons. The starting material was peripheral blood, obtained from a patient treated with radiotherapy plus ipilimumab. The receptors here all came from a human donor with non-small cell lung cancer whose response to radiotherapy plus ipilimumab could not be evaluated.

CDR3 region: CASSLADREVNTEAFF. The DNA of the CDR3 is TGTGCCAGCAGCTTAGCGGACAGGGAGGTGAACACTGAAGCTTTCTTT. The V gene is TRBV7-8, the J gene TRBJ1-1; 8 bases agree with TRBD1. Germline-derived CDR1 and CDR2 are SGHVS and FQNEAQ. The CDR3 runs 16 residues. The V gene end was trimmed by 0 bases and the J gene end by 0 bases; junction bases not matched to a gene: 3.

V usage is TRBV30 and J usage is TRBJ2-5; 8 bases agree with TRBD1. The V segment lost 3 bases and the J segment 2 bases; nucleotides outside the gene matches: 2. Germline V gene sequence: CDR1 GTSNPN, CDR2 SVGIG (reference sequence). The CDR3 covers 13 residues. CDR3 bases: TGTGCCTGGAGCAGGGGGCGACAAGAGACCCAGTACTTC. As protein: CAWSRGRQETQYF.

This chain uses TRBV15 with TRBJ2-3; D possibly corresponds to TRBD2 (7 bases). V was shortened by 0 bases and J by 5 bases, with 21 bases between the two germline ends. This CDR3 has 18 amino acids. Germline V CDR1 and CDR2: LNHNV, YYDKDF (reference sequence). CDR3 amino acids: CATSRERGGASVLDTQYF. In DNA, the CDR3 is TGTGCCACCAGCAGAGAGAGAGGGGGGGCTAGCGTCCTAGATACGCAGTATTTT.

The genes are TRBV6-6 and TRBJ1-6; D gene ambiguous. Trimming removed 6 bases from V and 0 bases from J, with 6 bases in between. The CDR3 contains 14 residues. Germline assignment: CDR1 MNHNY and CDR2 SVGAGI (reference sequence). The CDR3 DNA follows: TGTGCCAGCAGACGGAGCTCCTATAATTCACCCCTCCACTTT. Translating gives CASRRSSYNSPLHF.

CDR3 sequence reads: CASLQGLNTEAFF. The CDR3 region has the DNA TGTGCTAGTTTGCAGGGATTAAACACTGAAGCTTTCTTT. The chain uses TRBV12-5 and TRBJ1-1, with a weak D call TRBD1 (5 bases). The germline V gene encodes CDR1 LGHNT and CDR2 FRNRAP. V lost 8 bases and J 2 bases, leaving 12 bases between the germline ends. The CDR3 totals 13 residues.

This chain uses TRBV27 with TRBJ2-1; 11 positions match TRBD2. Per germline, CDR1 MNHEY and CDR2 SMNVEV (reference sequence). CDR3 length equals 16 residues. V lost 5 bases and J lost 3; bases outside the gene matches: 6. CDR3 DNA sequence: TGTGCCAGCAGTGCACAGGGGACTAGCGGCTACAATGAGCAGTTCTTC. Its protein is CASSAQGTSGYNEQFF.